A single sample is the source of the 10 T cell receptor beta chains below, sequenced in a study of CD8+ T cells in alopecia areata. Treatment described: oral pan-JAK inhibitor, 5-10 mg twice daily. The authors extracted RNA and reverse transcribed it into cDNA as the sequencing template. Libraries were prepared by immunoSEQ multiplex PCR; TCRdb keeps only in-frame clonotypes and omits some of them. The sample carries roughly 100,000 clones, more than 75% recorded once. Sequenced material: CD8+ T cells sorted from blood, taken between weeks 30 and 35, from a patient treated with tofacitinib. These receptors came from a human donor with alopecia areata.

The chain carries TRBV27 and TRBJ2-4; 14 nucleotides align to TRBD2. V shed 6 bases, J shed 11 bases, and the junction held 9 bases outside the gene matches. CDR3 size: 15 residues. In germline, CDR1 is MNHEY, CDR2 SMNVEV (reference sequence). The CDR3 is CASSTGTSGRQLQYF. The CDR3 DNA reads TGTGCCAGCAGCACCGGGACTAGCGGGAGACAACTTCAGTACTTC.

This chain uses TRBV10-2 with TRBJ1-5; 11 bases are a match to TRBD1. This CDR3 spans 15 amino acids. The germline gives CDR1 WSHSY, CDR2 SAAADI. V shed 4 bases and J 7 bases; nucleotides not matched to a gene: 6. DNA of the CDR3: TGCGCCAGCAGTGCCGGGACAGGGGGTTGGCAGCCCCAGCATTTT. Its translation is CASSAGTGGWQPQHF.

This CDR3 reads CASSLSGGFDEQYF. The CDR3 nucleotides read TGCGCCAGCAGCCTTAGCGGGGGATTTGACGAGCAGTACTTC. The chain couples TRBV4-1 to TRBJ2-7, with 9 nucleotides matching TRBD2. CDR3 length equals 14 residues. The germline CDR1 and CDR2 sequences are MGHRA and YSYEKL. The J segment lost 5 bases and the V segment lost 4 bases, leaving 6 bases of the junction unmatched.

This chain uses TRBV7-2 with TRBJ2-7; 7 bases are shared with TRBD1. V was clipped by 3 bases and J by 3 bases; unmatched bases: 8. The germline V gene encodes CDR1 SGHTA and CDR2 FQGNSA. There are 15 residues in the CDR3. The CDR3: CASSFTSGQYYEQYF. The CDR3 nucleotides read TGTGCCAGCAGCTTTACCTCGGGACAGTACTACGAGCAGTACTTC.

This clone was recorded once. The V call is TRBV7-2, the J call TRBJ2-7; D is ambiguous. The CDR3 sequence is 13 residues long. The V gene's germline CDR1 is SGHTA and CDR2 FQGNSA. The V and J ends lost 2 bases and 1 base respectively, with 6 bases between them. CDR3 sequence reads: CASSLSKSYEQYF. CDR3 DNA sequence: TGTGCCAGCAGCTTATCTAAGTCCTACGAGCAGTACTTC.

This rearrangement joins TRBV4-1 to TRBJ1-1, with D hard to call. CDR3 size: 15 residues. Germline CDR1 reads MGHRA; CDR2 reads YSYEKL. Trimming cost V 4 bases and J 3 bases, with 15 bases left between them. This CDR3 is CASSLVEGRDTEAFF. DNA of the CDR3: TGCGCCAGCAGCCTAGTAGAGGGAAGGGACACTGAAGCTTTCTTT.

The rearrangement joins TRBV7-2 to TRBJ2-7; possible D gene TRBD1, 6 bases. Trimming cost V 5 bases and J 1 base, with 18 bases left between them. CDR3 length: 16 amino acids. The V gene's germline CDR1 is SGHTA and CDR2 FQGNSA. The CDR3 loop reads CASSPYVRDKSYEQYF. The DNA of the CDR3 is TGTGCCAGCAGCCCATATGTGAGGGACAAGTCCTACGAGCAGTACTTC.

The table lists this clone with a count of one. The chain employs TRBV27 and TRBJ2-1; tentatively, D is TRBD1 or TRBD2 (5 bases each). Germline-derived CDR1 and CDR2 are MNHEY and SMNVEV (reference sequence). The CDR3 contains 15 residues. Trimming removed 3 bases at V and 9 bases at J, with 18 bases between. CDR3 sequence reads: CASSFSRGMAGEQFF. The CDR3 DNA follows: TGTGCCAGCAGTTTTTCGAGGGGAATGGCGGGTGAGCAGTTCTTC.

CDR3 in DNA: TGTGCCAGCAGCTTCAGACTAGCGGGAGGACCCGGAGATGAGCAGTTCTTC. Its translation: CASSFRLAGGPGDEQFF. This chain joins TRBV7-9 and TRBJ2-1; TRBD2 matches 13 bases. From germline, CDR1 is SEHNR and CDR2 FQNEAQ (reference sequence). The V gene end was trimmed by 3 bases and the J gene end by 8 bases; junction bases not matched to a gene: 10. CDR3 length equals 17 residues.

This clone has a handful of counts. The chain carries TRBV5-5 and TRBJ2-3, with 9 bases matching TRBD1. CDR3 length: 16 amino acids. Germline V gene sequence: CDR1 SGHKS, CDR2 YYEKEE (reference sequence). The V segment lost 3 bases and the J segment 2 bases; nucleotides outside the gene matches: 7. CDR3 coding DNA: TGTGCCAGCAGCTGGGGGACAGGGTCCATCACAGATACGCAGTATTTT. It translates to CASSWGTGSITDTQYF. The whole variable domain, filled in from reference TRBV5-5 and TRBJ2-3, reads DAGVTQSPTHLIKTRGQQVTLRCSPISGHKSVSWYQQVLGQGPQFIFQYYEKEERGRGNFPDRFSARQFPNYSSELNVNALLLGDSALYLCASSWGTGSITDTQYFGPGTRLTVL.